What follows are 18 T cell receptor beta chains derived from one specimen sequenced in a study of blood T cell repertoires in COVID-19 (dated by TCRdb to between 2020 and 2021). The protocol used for the library was the immunoSEQ multiplex PCR assay. In its TCRdb copy, this immuneACCESS table keeps in-frame sequences only and misses some clones. Where compared with another copy, unresolved V genes explain less than half of these, and the others have no known cause. The sample table shows roughly 280,000 clones, and roughly 86% are seen once. The leading ten clones occupy approximately 8.2% of the sample. The sample was peripheral blood. The receptors were sampled from a man aged 35 to 55 with active or convalescent COVID-19.

The gene calls are TRBV3-1 (or the pseudogene TRBV3-2) and TRBJ2-2; 7 nucleotides agree with TRBD1. Germline CDR1 and CDR2: LGHDT and YNNKEL (reference sequence). The V segment lost 5 bases and the J segment 1 base; nucleotides outside the gene matches: 4. This CDR3 is built from 15 residues. CDR3 bases: TGTGCCAGCAGCACCCGGACAGGGAACACCGGGGAGCTGTTTTTT. Encoded protein: CASSTRTGNTGELFF.

This clone was seen only once. The chain joins TRBV7-9 to TRBJ1-3; TRBD1 is a possible D gene (6 bases). Trimming shortened V by 1 base and J by 2 bases, and 9 bases separated the two germline ends. Germline loops: CDR1 SEHNR, CDR2 FQNEAQ (reference sequence). The CDR3 extends over 15 amino acids. The DNA of the CDR3 is TGTGCCAGCAGCTTAGGACAGGTCGCTGGAAACACCATATATTTT. This sequence encodes CASSLGQVAGNTIYF.

V is TRBV14 and J is TRBJ1-5; TRBD1 matches at 9 bases. Germline V gene data show CDR1 as SGHDN and CDR2 as FVKESK. Trimming took 3 bases from V and 3 from J; bases not matched to a gene: 3. The CDR3 covers 15 residues. CDR3 in amino acids: CASSQTGGNNQPQHF. DNA for the CDR3: TGTGCCAGCAGCCAGACAGGGGGGAACAATCAGCCCCAGCATTTT. Together with reference TRBV14 and TRBJ1-5, the CDR3 gives the full variable domain: EAGVTQFPSHSVIEKGQTVTLRCDPISGHDNLYWYRRVMGKEIKFLLHFVKESKQDESGMPNNRFLAERTGGTYSTLKVQPAELEDSGVYFCASSQTGGNNQPQHFGDGTRLSIL.

This chain connects TRBV2 to TRBJ1-2; 11 nucleotides line up with TRBD1. Germline V lookup: CDR1 SNHLY, CDR2 FYNNEI. V shed 7 bases, J shed 8 bases, and the junction held 9 bases outside the gene matches. This CDR3 is built from 14 residues. The CDR3 DNA is TGTGCCAGCACCGTCGGACAGGGGGCGCAAGGCTACACCTTC. Translating it yields CASTVGQGAQGYTF. The whole variable domain, filled in from reference TRBV2 and TRBJ1-2, reads EPEVTQTPSHQVTQMGQEVILRCVPISNHLYFYWYRQILGQKVEFLVSFYNNEISEKSEIFDDQFSVERPDGSNFTLKIRSTKLEDSAMYFCASTVGQGAQGYTFGSGTRLTVV.

The chain combines TRBV7-7 with TRBJ1-3; 8 bases are shared with TRBD1. The CDR3 contains 16 residues. Per the germline V gene, CDR1 is SSHAT and CDR2 is FNYEAQ (reference sequence). V trimming: 5 bases; J trimming: 2 bases; junction bases outside the gene matches: 8. The chain's CDR3 is CASSASSGGPGNTIYF. DNA of the CDR3: TGTGCCAGCAGCGCCTCCTCAGGGGGCCCTGGAAACACCATATATTTT.

The chain recombines TRBV10-3 with TRBJ1-2, with 7 bases that match TRBD1. The CDR3 covers 13 residues. CDR1 is ENHRY and CDR2 is SYGVKD in the germline V gene. V was clipped by 3 bases and J by 4 bases; unmatched bases: 2. As DNA, the CDR3 is TGTGCCATCAGTGACGACAGGGCCTATGGCTACACCTTC. Translated, it gives CAISDDRAYGYTF.

There are a few counts of this clone. The chain is built from TRBV19 and TRBJ1-6, with D possibly being TRBD1 (6 bases). Per germline, CDR1 LNHDA and CDR2 SQIVND (reference sequence). CDR3 length: 15 amino acids. The V and J ends lost 8 bases and 9 bases respectively, with 20 bases between them. CDR3 amino acids: CASSAGTRLGSPLHF. DNA of the CDR3: TGTGCCAGTTCAGCTGGGACAAGGCTGGGTTCACCCCTCCACTTT.

This chain uses TRBV4-1 with TRBJ1-2, with D uncertain. The CDR3 has 15 residues. CDR1 MGHRA and CDR2 YSYEKL come from the germline V gene. The germline V and J ends were trimmed by 1 base and 5 bases, with 14 bases remaining between them. The CDR3 DNA reads TGCGCCAGCAGCCAAGTTTCCGGCGGGGAATATGGCTACACCTTC. Its translation: CASSQVSGGEYGYTF.

J is TRBJ1-1 and V is TRBV3-1 (or the pseudogene TRBV3-2), with D hard to call. The V gene lost 0 bases and the J gene lost 9 bases, with 8 bases spanning the gap. The CDR3 has 12 amino acids. Germline-derived CDR1 and CDR2 are LGHDT and YNNKEL (reference sequence). The CDR3 is CASSQDLRKAFF. CDR3 DNA: TGTGCCAGCAGCCAAGATTTGCGGAAAGCTTTCTTT.

V is TRBV5-1 and J is TRBJ2-7, with 9 bases matching TRBD1. This CDR3 has 17 amino acids. Trimming removed 4 bases from V and 5 bases from J; junction bases left unmatched: 16. CDR1 SGHRS and CDR2 YFSETQ come from the germline V gene. CDR3 DNA sequence: TGCGCCAGCAGCCCCCGAGCTCCGGGACAGGGTCCCCACGAGCAGTACTTC. This sequence encodes CASSPRAPGQGPHEQYF.

In nucleotides, the CDR3 is TGTGCCACCAGCAGGGGGACAGGGGCATCTGGAAACACCATATATTTT. Residues: CATSRGTGASGNTIYF. The rearrangement joins TRBV15 to TRBJ1-3, with 10 bases that match TRBD1. The CDR3 is 16 residues long. CDR1 is LNHNV, CDR2 YYDKDF, per germline (reference sequence). V gave up 3 bases and J gave up 1 base; unmatched junction bases: 3.

This clone has more than one count but fewer than ten. The rearrangement links TRBV30 to TRBJ2-5; a possible D gene is TRBD2 (6 bases). Deletions cut 2 bases from V and 5 bases from J, with 15 bases between. From germline, CDR1 is GTSNPN and CDR2 SVGIG (reference sequence). This CDR3 is 14 amino acids long. CDR3 residues: CAWSSGGVRETQYF. The CDR3 DNA is TGTGCCTGGAGTTCAGGAGGGGTTCGGGAGACCCAGTACTTC.

The chain has TRBV20-1 and TRBJ1-6, with D possibly TRBD1 on 6 matching bases. Germline assignment: CDR1 DFQATT and CDR2 SNEGSKA (reference sequence). The CDR3 has 14 amino acids. The ends were cut back, 3 bases at V and 5 bases at J, with 11 bases in the middle. CDR3 in amino acids: CSASWGPNNSPLHF. CDR3 sequence (DNA): TGCAGTGCTAGTTGGGGGCCCAATAATTCACCCCTCCACTTT.

This clone was observed a single time. This chain links TRBV12-3 or TRBV12-4 with TRBJ1-1; perhaps TRBD1 as D (5 bases). With 3 bases removed from V and 4 bases from J, the gap between germline ends came to 9 bases. This CDR3 has 13 residues. CDR3 in amino acids: CASSFGGSTEAFF. The DNA for the CDR3 is TGTGCCAGCAGTTTCGGGGGAAGCACTGAAGCTTTCTTT.

The V and J genes are TRBV2 and TRBJ2-7, with D unresolved. This CDR3 has 14 residues. Germline CDR1 and CDR2: SNHLY and FYNNEI. V lost 4 bases and J lost 2, with 12 bases in between. Here the CDR3 reads CASSVERSPYEQYF. CDR3 coding DNA: TGTGCCAGCAGTGTAGAAAGGAGCCCCTACGAGCAGTACTTC.

The chain is built from TRBV3-1 (or the pseudogene TRBV3-2) and TRBJ1-1; no firm D call. This CDR3 is 13 amino acids long. Germline CDR1 and CDR2: LGHDT and YNNKEL (reference sequence). V shed 0 bases and J shed 4 bases, with 6 bases lying between them. This CDR3 reads CASSQDEGTEAFF. CDR3 sequence (DNA): TGTGCCAGCAGCCAAGACGAGGGCACTGAAGCTTTCTTT.

This chain joins TRBV18 and TRBJ1-1; possibly TRBD1 for D (5 bases). The germline V gene encodes CDR1 KGHSH and CDR2 LQKENI. The CDR3 totals 13 residues. With 2 bases removed from V and 7 bases from J, the gap between germline ends came to 11 bases. CDR3 protein: CASSPAGQIEAFF. CDR3 in DNA: TGTGCCAGCTCACCAGCCGGACAAATTGAAGCTTTCTTT.

The genes are TRBV2 and TRBJ2-2; perhaps TRBD2 as D (6 bases). The CDR3 is 16 amino acids. Germline V gene lookup returns CDR1 SNHLY and CDR2 FYNNEI. The V and J ends lost 7 bases and 0 bases respectively, with 15 bases between them. The CDR3 protein is CASNPLTGANTGELFF. CDR3 nucleotides: TGTGCCAGCAACCCTCTTACGGGAGCGAACACCGGGGAGCTGTTTTTT.